Listed here is a single T cell receptor beta chain. The sample belongs to a study of blood T cell repertoires in COVID-19. Method: immunoSEQ multiplex PCR; TCRdb's copy keeps in-frame clones and lacks some. The sample lists 250,000 to 350,000 clones, 90% occurring once. V was cut by 0 bases and J by 6 bases, with 6 bases left in between. CDR3 length: 12 residues. Germline V gene sequence: CDR1 SEHNR, CDR2 FQNEAQ (reference sequence). In assigning cohorts, the study relied on participant-reported clinical history. This sequence originates from a woman between 18 and 30 years old with acute COVID-19. This chain links TRBV7-9 with TRBJ2-7; D not certain. The source material was PBMCs or T cells enriched from blood (not recorded which). CDR3 region: CASSLATFEQYF. CDR3 coding DNA: TGTGCCAGCAGCTTAGCCACATTCGAGCAGTACTTC. Together with reference TRBV7-9 and TRBJ2-7, the CDR3 gives the full variable domain: DTGVSQNPRHKITKRGQNVTFRCDPISEHNRLYWYRQTLGQGPEFLTYFQNEAQLEKSRLLSDRFSAERPKGSFSTLEIQRTEQGDSAMYLCASSLATFEQYFGPGTRLTVT.